A single sample is the source of the 32 T cell receptor beta chains below, sequenced in a study of T cells in women clearing cervical HPV infection. Sequencing was performed with immunoSEQ multiplex PCR; in TCRdb, only in-frame clones are kept and a portion is missing. The sample table includes roughly 13,000 clones. Sequencing was carried out using blood buffy coat. These receptors all stem from a woman aged 18 to 75 with a cervical HPV16 infection that either progressed to CIN3+ or cleared (not recorded which).

For this clone: From the germline J gene comes the end of the CDR3, since the read stops 3 residues before it. This rearrangement joins TRBV5-1 to TRBJ2-3, with TRBD2 as a possible D gene (6 bases). CDR3 size: 15 residues. V lost 3 bases, J lost 4 bases, and 15 bases lay in between. Germline V gene data show CDR1 as SGHRS and CDR2 as YFSETQ. The CDR3 DNA, read in part, is TGCGCCAGCAGCTCTACTCCTAGCGAACCAGATACG. It translates to CASSSTPSEPDT. The CDR3, in full, reads CASSSTPSEPDTQYF. The full variable domain, rest sourced from reference TRBV5-1 and TRBJ2-3, is KAGVTQTPRYLIKTRGQQVTLSCSPISGHRSVSWYQQTPGQGLQFLFEYFSETQRNKGNFPGRFSGRQFSNSRSEMNVSTLELGDSALYLCASSSTPSEPDTQYFGPGTRLTVL.

In the case of this clone: The read finishes 3 residues shy of the CDR3 end, and the germline J gene is used to complete it. This rearrangement joins TRBV12-3 or TRBV12-4 to TRBJ2-5, with 7 bases lining up with TRBD1. The CDR3 totals 14 residues. The ends lost 10 bases at V and 5 bases at J; junction bases unmatched: 13. CDR3 region: CATGKRGPRETQYF. CDR3 DNA, as far as it was read: TGTGCCACCGGGAAAAGGGGGCCGAGGGAGACC.

Turning to this clone: The observed sequence ends 3 residues before the CDR3 terminus, with the missing tail filled in from the germline J gene. The rearrangement links TRBV19 to TRBJ2-4; D is undetermined. Germline lookup yields CDR1 LNHDA and CDR2 SQIVND (reference sequence). V lost 4 bases and J lost 2, with 6 bases in between. This CDR3 is built from 13 residues. The part of the CDR3 DNA that was read is TGTGCCAGTAGTACGTTTTCCAAAAACATT. As protein: CASSTFSKNI. The whole CDR3 sequence is CASSTFSKNIQYF.

Considering frequency, this clone is medium-sized. The observed sequence ends 3 residues before the CDR3 terminus, with the missing tail filled in from the germline J gene. The genes are TRBV18 and TRBJ2-3, with a possible D match to TRBD1 (6 bases). The CDR3 loop spans 15 amino acids. Germline CDR1 is KGHSH and CDR2 is LQKENI. V lost 3 bases to trimming and J lost 4 bases, with 14 bases between them. The sequenced CDR3 bases are TGTGCCAGCTCACCCAGGGGCGATGTTCCAGATACG. Its protein product is CASSPRGDVPDT. The CDR3 in its entirety is CASSPRGDVPDTQYF.

Worth noting for this clone: The DNA ends 3 residues before the CDR3 does, and the rest of the CDR3 is filled in from the germline J gene. The chain joins TRBV20-1 to TRBJ1-5; D possibly corresponds to TRBD1 (6 bases). From germline, CDR1 is DFQATT and CDR2 SNEGSKA (reference sequence). V was pared by 0 bases and J by 0 bases, with 12 bases between. The CDR3 covers 16 residues. The chain's CDR3 is CSARDGRGYSNQPQHF. CDR3 bases read: TGCAGTGCTAGAGATGGGAGGGGGTATAGCAATCAGCCC.

A note on this clone: From the germline J gene comes the end of the CDR3, since the read stops 3 residues before it. This chain links TRBV7-2 with TRBJ2-2, with a weak D call TRBD1 (5 bases). The germline V gene encodes CDR1 SGHTA and CDR2 FQGNSA. The CDR3 is 14 residues long. CDR3 bases read: TGTGCCAGCAGCTTCGCGACAGATAATGAAAAG. This sequence encodes CASSFATDNEK. Given in full, the CDR3 is CASSFATDNEKLFF.

The chain's CDR3 is CASSLIERTQETQYF. The part of the CDR3 DNA that was read is TGCGCCAGCAGCTTGATCGAGAGAACTCAAGAGACC. The chain carries TRBV5-1 and TRBJ2-5; D unresolved. The read gets to within 3 residues of the CDR3 end, and the germline J gene fills in the rest. V was pared by 1 base and J by 2 bases, with 12 bases between. CDR1 SGHRS and CDR2 YFSETQ come from the germline V gene. The CDR3 is 15 amino acids.

About this clone itself: The CDR3 is cut off 3 residues early in the read; its end comes from the germline J gene. The same CDR3 also results from other DNA sequences found in this sample. The chain carries TRBV5-6 and TRBJ1-3; a possible D gene is TRBD1 (5 bases). V lost 3 bases and J lost 1, with 11 bases in between. Per the germline V gene, CDR1 is SGHDT and CDR2 is YYEEEE. This CDR3 is built from 15 residues. CDR3 sequence: CASSSPGGSGNTIYF. The CDR3 DNA, read in part, is TGTGCCAGCAGCTCCCCGGGGGGGTCTGGAAACACC.

This clone ranks as medium-sized in terms of frequency. The missing CDR3 end, 3 residues past where the read stops, is filled in from the germline J gene. The chain recombines TRBV29-1 with TRBJ2-5; TRBD1 is a possible D gene (5 bases). Germline loops: CDR1 SQVTM, CDR2 ANQGSEA. CDR3 length equals 12 residues. The ends were cut back, 5 bases at V and 0 bases at J, with 7 bases in the middle. Partial CDR3 DNA: TGCAGCGTTAGGGGTAACCAAGAGACC. Encoded protein: CSVRGNQET. The whole CDR3 protein reads CSVRGNQETQYF.

With respect to this clone: The read gets to within 3 residues of the CDR3 end, and the germline J gene fills in the rest. V usage is TRBV2 and J usage is TRBJ1-2, with a tentative D call TRBD1 (6 bases). The germline V gene has CDR1 SNHLY and CDR2 FYNNEI. V lost 1 base and J lost 7, with 13 bases in between. This CDR3 contains 14 residues. The sequenced CDR3 bases are TGTGCCAGCAGTGAAGAAAGAGGCAGGGGTGGC. Protein: CASSEERGRGG. The whole CDR3 is CASSEERGRGGYTF.

To note about this clone: The DNA ends 3 residues before the CDR3 does, and the rest of the CDR3 is filled in from the germline J gene. The chain links TRBV2 to TRBJ2-3, with D possibly being TRBD1 (6 bases). Germline CDR1 SNHLY, CDR2 FYNNEI. The CDR3 covers 15 residues. CDR3 region: CASSEGQGMNQPQYF. Partial CDR3 DNA: TGTGCCAGCAGTGAGGGGCAGGGGATGAATCAGCCG.

As concerns this clone: The read falls 3 residues short of the CDR3 end, and the missing part is taken from the germline J gene. This chain connects TRBV28 to TRBJ2-3; TRBD1 is a possible D gene (6 bases). Germline loops: CDR1 MDHEN, CDR2 SYDVKM. The CDR3 has 14 residues. V was trimmed by 3 bases and J by 6 bases, leaving 13 bases between them. The CDR3 is CASSFDRNRDTQYF. The sequenced part of the CDR3 DNA is TGTGCCAGCAGTTTTGACAGGAATAGGGATACG.

As concerns this clone: The read falls 3 residues short of the CDR3 end, and the missing part is taken from the germline J gene. This chain connects TRBV2 to TRBJ1-5; 7 nucleotides line up with TRBD1. Per the germline V gene, CDR1 is SNHLY and CDR2 is FYNNEI. The CDR3 has 14 residues. V dropped 7 bases and J dropped 7; count of bases not matched to a gene: 10. The CDR3 sequence is CASTEGGGAQPQHF. The CDR3 DNA, read in part, is TGTGCCAGCACCGAAGGAGGGGGCGCGCAGCCC.

Details on this clone: The read stops 3 residues short of the end of the CDR3; the missing end is completed from the germline J gene. This sequence joins TRBV7-3 and TRBJ2-7; D may be TRBD2 (5 bases). The CDR3 spans 13 residues. CDR1 is SGHTA and CDR2 is FQGTGA in the germline V gene. Between the trimmed V and J ends, which lost 5 bases and 4 bases, there was a span of 12 bases. The DNA read from the CDR3 is TGTGCCAGCAGCACACTCAGCGGTTACGAG. The encoded protein is CASSTLSGYE. The entire CDR3 reads CASSTLSGYEQYF.

As to this clone: Coverage ceases 3 residues before the CDR3 finishes, and the germline J gene fills in the end. This chain links TRBV2 with TRBJ1-2, with D unclear. There are 12 residues in the CDR3. Germline loops: CDR1 SNHLY, CDR2 FYNNEI. The CDR3 region is CASSESTYDYTF. The CDR3 DNA, read in part, is TGTGCCAGCAGTGAAAGTACCTACGAC.

Concerning this clone: The read ends 3 residues shy of where the CDR3 ends; the end is completed using the germline J gene. J is TRBJ2-4 and V is TRBV7-9; 8 bases are a match to TRBD1. Germline lookup yields CDR1 SEHNR and CDR2 FQNEAQ (reference sequence). The CDR3 length is 14 residues. The part of the CDR3 DNA that was read is TGTGCCAGCAGCAAAGACAGGGGCACGGATGGT. Residues: CASSKDRGTDG. The CDR3 reads in full as CASSKDRGTDGQYF.

The CDR3 region is CASSLRTGTNYGYTF. The CDR3 bases that were read are TGTGCCAGCAGCCTAAGGACAGGAACGAACTATGGC. V is TRBV7-8 and J is TRBJ1-2; TRBD1 agrees at 7 bases. Coverage ceases 3 residues before the CDR3 finishes, and the germline J gene fills in the end. J gave up 2 bases and V 5 bases, and 8 bases lay outside the gene matches. Germline values: CDR1 SGHVS, CDR2 FQNEAQ. The CDR3 totals 15 residues.

On this clone itself: From the germline J gene comes the end of the CDR3, since the read stops 3 residues before it. The V call is TRBV6-4, the J call TRBJ2-1; unclear D gene. CDR1 MRHNA and CDR2 SNTAGT come from the germline V gene. V lost 4 bases and J lost 0, with 4 bases in between. The CDR3 loop spans 13 amino acids. The DNA read from the CDR3 is TGTGCCAGCAGTGCGGGCTCCTACAATGAG. Its translation: CASSAGSYNE. The entire CDR3 is CASSAGSYNEQFF.

With regard to this clone: Read coverage stops 3 residues before the CDR3 terminus; the germline J gene supplies the remainder. The chain has TRBV18 and TRBJ2-3; 7 nucleotides align to TRBD1. Looked up from germline, CDR1 is KGHSH and CDR2 is LQKENI. The CDR3 has 17 residues. The sequenced CDR3 bases are TGTGCCAGCTCACCAGACAGGGATCACCCAACCCAAGAGACG. Its protein product is CASSPDRDHPTQET. The complete CDR3 protein is CASSPDRDHPTQETQYF.

Comment on this clone: Read coverage stops 3 residues before the CDR3 terminus; the germline J gene supplies the remainder. The gene calls are TRBV7-9 and TRBJ2-3; no clear D. This CDR3 is built from 12 residues. CDR1 and CDR2 from the germline V gene are SEHNR and FQNEAQ (reference sequence). V dropped 3 bases and J dropped 1 base, with 2 bases sitting between them. The part of the CDR3 DNA that was read is TGTGCCAGCAGCTTCGGCACAGATACG. The encoded protein is CASSFGTDT. The CDR3 in its entirety is CASSFGTDTQYF. The full variable domain, in which reference TRBV7-9 and TRBJ2-3 provide the parts outside the CDR3, is DTGVSQNPRHKITKRGQNVTFRCDPISEHNRLYWYRQTLGQGPEFLTYFQNEAQLEKSRLLSDRFSAERPKGSFSTLEIQRTEQGDSAMYLCASSFGTDTQYFGPGTRLTVL.

As for this clone: The read ends 3 residues shy of where the CDR3 ends; the end is completed using the germline J gene. The chain has TRBV7-8 and TRBJ2-3; a weak D match, TRBD1 (5 bases). Deletions cut 5 bases from V and 2 bases from J, with 17 bases between. The CDR3 sequence is 16 residues long. Germline loops: CDR1 SGHVS, CDR2 FQNEAQ. Incomplete CDR3 DNA: TGTGCCAGCAGCCTTAACCTGGGGCGGTTCACAGATACG. Residues: CASSLNLGRFTDT. The whole CDR3 is CASSLNLGRFTDTQYF.

Remarks on this clone: The read ends 3 residues shy of where the CDR3 ends; the end is completed using the germline J gene. V gene TRBV9 combines with J gene TRBJ2-7, with D possibly TRBD2 on 6 matching bases. Trimming removed 3 bases at V and 5 bases at J, with 15 bases between. The germline CDR1 and CDR2 sequences are SGDLS and YYNGEE. This CDR3 has 14 amino acids. CDR3 DNA (partial): TGTGCCAGCAGCGAGACTAGTTCTTTCCACGAG. It is translated as CASSETSSFHE. In full, the CDR3 reads CASSETSSFHEQYF.

To note about this clone: The read is 3 residues too short to cover the CDR3 end, so that end is filled in from the germline J gene. This chain connects TRBV7-2 to TRBJ2-7; tentatively, D is TRBD1 (5 bases). With 1 base removed from V and 2 bases from J, the gap between germline ends came to 12 bases. CDR1 is SGHTA, CDR2 FQGNSA, per germline. The length of the CDR3 is 15 residues. The CDR3 sequence: CASSLGQLTAYEQYF. Incomplete CDR3 DNA: TGTGCCAGCAGCTTAGGGCAGCTGACAGCCTACGAG.

Details on this clone: The read ends 3 residues early relative to the CDR3; the germline J gene fills the gap. The rearrangement links TRBV20-1 to TRBJ2-5; TRBD2 matches at 10 bases. This CDR3 comprises 14 residues. Per the germline V gene, CDR1 is DFQATT and CDR2 is SNEGSKA (reference sequence). After removal of 8 bases from V and 4 bases from J, the junction contained 10 bases not matched to a gene. The CDR3 reads CSNALLAGTETQYF. Incomplete CDR3 DNA: TGCAGTAACGCGCTACTAGCGGGGACAGAGACC.

In the case of this clone: The CDR3 is cut off 3 residues early in the read; its end comes from the germline J gene. The chain couples TRBV19 to TRBJ1-2; maybe TRBD1 (5 bases). CDR1 LNHDA and CDR2 SQIVND come from the germline V gene (reference sequence). The CDR3 loop spans 15 amino acids. Partial CDR3 DNA: TGTGCCAGTAGTCGAGGACTAGCGGGGGTCTACGAC. Translated: CASSRGLAGVYD. The whole CDR3 region reads CASSRGLAGVYDYTF.

Regarding this clone: The read gets to within 3 residues of the CDR3 end, and the germline J gene fills in the rest. The rearrangement joins TRBV20-1 to TRBJ2-1; 14 nucleotides align to TRBD2. The CDR3 loop spans 15 amino acids. Germline V gene lookup returns CDR1 DFQATT and CDR2 SNEGSKA (reference sequence). The V and J ends lost 4 bases and 9 bases, in that order; junction bases with no gene match: 8. Incomplete CDR3 DNA: TGCAGTGCTATCGGACTAGCGGGGGGTATTAGTGAG. It is translated as CSAIGLAGGISE. The CDR3 as a whole reads CSAIGLAGGISEQFF.

For this clone: The CDR3 is cut off 3 residues early in the read; its end comes from the germline J gene. The chain uses TRBV19 and TRBJ1-2; D remains unclear. The CDR3 runs to 16 residues. The germline V gene has CDR1 LNHDA and CDR2 SQIVND (reference sequence). Incomplete CDR3 DNA: TGTGCCAGTAGTATCCGACTAGCGGGGTCCTACAATGAC. It yields the protein CASSIRLAGSYND. The entire CDR3 reads CASSIRLAGSYNDYTF.

The CDR3 protein is CASRSLTANYGYTF. CDR3 bases read: TGTGCCAGTAGGTCTCTGACAGCTAACTATGGC. The rearrangement uses TRBV19 and TRBJ1-2; D is possibly TRBD1 (5 bases). The read gets to within 3 residues of the CDR3 end, and the germline J gene fills in the rest. Germline values: CDR1 LNHDA, CDR2 SQIVND (reference sequence). V lost 6 bases, J lost 0 bases, and 11 bases lay in between. The CDR3 sequence is 14 residues long.

This clone is identified as medium-sized from frequency. The observed sequence ends 3 residues before the CDR3 terminus, with the missing tail filled in from the germline J gene. This chain links TRBV5-1 with TRBJ1-6; D possibly corresponds to TRBD1 (5 bases). Germline assignment: CDR1 SGHRS and CDR2 YFSETQ. CDR3 size: 14 residues. Trimming cost V 4 bases and J 8 bases, with 13 bases left between them. CDR3 DNA, as far as it was read: TGCGCCAGCAGCATTTCGAGGGGTGATTCACCC. This encodes CASSISRGDSP. The complete CDR3 protein is CASSISRGDSPLHF.

Turning to this clone: The read ends 3 residues before the CDR3 terminus; that terminus is restored from the germline J gene. The chain joins TRBV12-3 or TRBV12-4 to TRBJ2-2; either TRBD1 or TRBD2 may supply D (5 bases each). CDR3 length: 17 residues. CDR3 sequence: CASIGEGISLGIEKLFF. CDR3 DNA (partial): TGTGCCAGCATCGGAGAGGGGATCTCGTTGGGTATCGAAAAG.

Of note for this clone: The sequence runs out 3 residues before the end of the CDR3; the remainder is reconstructed from the germline J gene. V and J are TRBV7-9 and TRBJ1-2; D remains ambiguous. The V gene's germline CDR1 is SEHNR and CDR2 FQNEAQ (reference sequence). The CDR3 length is 13 residues. The part of the CDR3 DNA that was read is TGTGCCAGCAGAAGAAGCGGGGTCTACGAC. This translates into CASRRSGVYD. Given in full, the CDR3 is CASRRSGVYDYTF.

Details on this clone: Read coverage stops 3 residues before the CDR3 terminus; the germline J gene supplies the remainder. The chain recombines TRBV7-2 with TRBJ2-1; TRBD2 aligns across 8 bases. CDR3 size: 14 residues. Germline lookup yields CDR1 SGHTA and CDR2 FQGNSA. The ends lost 2 bases at V and 8 bases at J; junction bases unmatched: 5. The CDR3 loop reads CASSLLPGLDEQFF. CDR3 bases read: TGTGCCAGCAGCTTACTCCCGGGACTAGATGAG.